A single T cell receptor (beta chain) is shown here with its context. The antigen is undetermined. This sample was included in a study of T cells expressing NK-cell markers. At the level of the study: It was from sorted CD3+CD56+NKG2C+, CD3+CD56+NKG2C- and CD3+CD56-NKG2C+ T cells that TCR beta repertoires came. General study results and limits: These clonotypes additionally ranked first within the CD3+CD56-NKG2C+ fraction of a handful of donors.

TCRdb re-called the 5' RACE reads and shows each CDR3 protein once, DNA omitted. The table counts 300,000 to 500,000 distinct CDR3 sequences; roughly 10% lies in the top ten. This clonotype was sampled from a woman in her forties or fifties in good health. Specimen: blood T cells: a sorted CD56 or NKG2C T cell subset, CD4+ or CD8+ T cells, or bulk PBMC T cells (not recorded which).

CDR3: CASSVPGIQETQYF. This chain joins TRBV9 and TRBJ2-5; TCRdb outputs TRBD1, but without DNA this stays unchecked. This CDR3 has 14 amino acids. The germline CDR1 and CDR2 sequences are SGDLS and YYNGEE.